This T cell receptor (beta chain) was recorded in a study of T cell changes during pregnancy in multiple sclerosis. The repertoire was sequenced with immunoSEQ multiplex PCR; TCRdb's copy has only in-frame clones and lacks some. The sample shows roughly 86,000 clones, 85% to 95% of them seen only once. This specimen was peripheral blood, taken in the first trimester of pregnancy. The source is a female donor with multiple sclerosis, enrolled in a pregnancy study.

CDR3 loop: CASSRQGFLKETQYF. The CDR3 bases are TGTGCCAGCAGTCGACAGGGGTTTCTTAAAGAGACCCAGTACTTC. J is TRBJ2-5 and V is TRBV7-2, with 8 bases identical to TRBD1. The V and J ends lost 6 bases and 3 bases, in that order; junction bases with no gene match: 9. CDR1 SGHTA and CDR2 FQGNSA come from the germline V gene. The CDR3 covers 15 residues.